This T cell receptor (beta chain) was documented in a study of control samples from healthy donors and cancer patients. TCRdb's copy holds only in-frame clones and misses some; the assay was immunoSEQ multiplex PCR. This sample has over 200,000 clones, with around 79% found just once. The ends lost 4 bases at V and 4 bases at J; junction bases unmatched: 13. The CDR3 is 16 amino acids. CDR1 is SGHDT, CDR2 YYEEEE, per germline. The chain is built from TRBV5-6 and TRBJ1-2, with 7 nucleotides matching TRBD1. This TCR came from a woman aged 60-75 years with lung cancer. The sequenced material came from PBMCs. The CDR3 protein is CASSRGVGQSTYGYTF. The CDR3 DNA reads as TGTGCCAGCAGCAGGGGGGTGGGACAGAGCACCTATGGCTACACCTTC.